The present T cell receptor (beta chain) was sequenced within a study of T cells in women clearing cervical HPV infection. As for the study in general: Controls' single incident HPV16 infection cleared within 12 months without precancer. Cases' blood sampling followed lesion detection by median about 150 days (90 to 200). HLA type stays a possible confounder, typing being limited.

Each participant carried one incident cervical HPV16 infection only. As regards this clone: The read stops 3 residues short of the end of the CDR3; the missing end is completed from the germline J gene.

The CDR3 sequence is 12 residues long. Germline CDR1 is LNHDA and CDR2 is SQIVND (reference sequence). The protocol was immunoSEQ multiplex PCR, while the TCRdb copy is restricted to in-frame clones and leaves out a portion. The sample shows tens of thousands of clones, and about 24% sits with its ten largest clones. The TCR comes from a woman aged 18 to 75 with a cervical HPV16 infection that either progressed to CIN3+ or cleared (not recorded which). V gene TRBV19 combines with J gene TRBJ1-1; D ambiguous. Sequenced input: blood buffy coat. The CDR3 sequence: CASSIRVTEAFF. The DNA read from the CDR3 is TGTGCCAGTAGTATTCGGGTAACCGAA. The full variable domain, completed using reference TRBV19 and TRBJ1-1, is DGGITQSPKYLFRKEGQNVTLSCEQNLNHDAMYWYRQDPGQGLRLIYYSQIVNDFQKGDIAEGYSVSREKKESFPLTVTSAQKNPTAFYLCASSIRVTEAFFGQGTRLTVV.